Presented here are 2 T cell receptor beta chains from one specimen sequenced in a study of blood T cell repertoires in COVID-19. Profiled with immunoSEQ multiplex PCR; TCRdb holds only in-frame clones, not every one. The sample lists approximately 140,000 clones, more than 80% occurring once. Sequenced: peripheral blood. The receptors derive from an elderly woman in a cohort sampled during active or convalescent COVID-19.

This chain links TRBV6-6 with TRBJ2-7; 11 nucleotides agree with TRBD2. The V and J ends lost 5 bases and 0 bases, in that order; junction bases with no gene match: 3. CDR1 is MNHNY, CDR2 SVGAGI, per germline (reference sequence). The CDR3 has 15 amino acids. CDR3 in amino acids: CASSPGLAGSYEQYV. The CDR3 bases are TGTGCCAGCAGTCCCGGACTAGCGGGCTCCTACGAGCAGTACGTC.

The chain employs TRBV30 and TRBJ1-2, with 9 bases lining up with TRBD1. Germline CDR1 GTSNPN, CDR2 SVGIG (reference sequence). V was clipped by 0 bases and J by 7 bases; unmatched bases: 15. The CDR3 loop spans 17 amino acids. The CDR3 spells CAWSVPYRGRRAGGYTF. The CDR3 coding sequence is TGTGCCTGGAGTGTACCGTACAGGGGGCGTAGAGCGGGTGGCTACACCTTC.